Listed below are T cell receptor beta chains from one sample, sequenced in a study of control samples from healthy donors and cancer patients. Assay: immunoSEQ multiplex PCR; the TCRdb copy retains only in-frame clones and omits some. Among roughly 100,000 clones listed, approximately 83% were seen once. Input material: blood. Receptors originate from a woman aged 50 to 65 in good health. The CDR3 runs from the conserved cysteine through the conserved F or W. D genes are given only for firm matches.

d_call: -
cdr3_length: 15
j_call: TRBJ2-6
v_call: TRBV19
cdr3_aa: CASRTSSSGANVLTF
cdr3_nt: TGTGCCAGTAGAACCAGTAGCTCTGGGGCCAACGTCCTGACTTTC

d_call: TRBD1
cdr3_length: 14
j_call: TRBJ2-3
v_call: TRBV29-1
cdr3_aa: CSVEKDRAGDTQYF
cdr3_nt: TGCAGCGTCGAAAAGGACAGGGCCGGAGATACGCAGTATTTT

d_call: TRBD1
cdr3_length: 15
j_call: TRBJ1-2
v_call: TRBV3-1/TRBV3-2
cdr3_aa: CASSPWTGSENGYTF
cdr3_nt: TGTGCCAGCAGCCCCTGGACAGGGTCGGAGAATGGCTACACCTTC

d_call: -
cdr3_length: 15
j_call: TRBJ1-1
v_call: TRBV19
cdr3_aa: CASSINGVKDTEAFF
cdr3_nt: TGTGCCAGTAGTATAAATGGGGTTAAGGACACTGAAGCTTTCTTT

d_call: TRBD1
cdr3_length: 17
j_call: TRBJ1-6
v_call: TRBV25-1
cdr3_aa: CASSESAPGQGLTPLHF
cdr3_nt: TGTGCCAGCAGTGAATCGGCCCCAGGACAGGGGTTGACACCCCTCCACTTT

d_call: TRBD2
cdr3_length: 15
j_call: TRBJ2-5
v_call: TRBV28
cdr3_aa: CASSYRLGGAETQYF
cdr3_nt: TGTGCCAGCAGTTATCGCCTCGGGGGGGCTGAGACCCAGTACTTC

d_call: TRBD1
cdr3_length: 15
j_call: TRBJ1-2
v_call: TRBV5-6
cdr3_aa: CASSPQGAESYGYTF
cdr3_nt: TGTGCCAGCAGCCCGCAGGGGGCAGAGAGCTATGGCTACACCTTC

d_call: -
cdr3_length: 15
j_call: TRBJ1-1
v_call: TRBV14
cdr3_aa: CASSQGTRGLGEAFF
cdr3_nt: TGTGCCAGCAGCCAAGGGACCAGGGGATTGGGTGAAGCTTTCTTT

d_call: -
cdr3_length: 15
j_call: TRBJ1-4
v_call: TRBV9
cdr3_aa: CASSPQGLANEKLFF
cdr3_nt: TGTGCCAGCAGCCCCCAGGGTTTAGCTAATGAAAAACTGTTTTTT

d_call: TRBD2
cdr3_length: 15
j_call: TRBJ2-1
v_call: TRBV11-2
cdr3_aa: CASSGLASGIYEQFF
cdr3_nt: TGTGCCAGCAGCGGGTTGGCTAGCGGGATCTATGAGCAGTTCTTC

d_call: -
cdr3_length: 14
j_call: TRBJ1-3
v_call: TRBV6-5
cdr3_aa: CASSTGNSGNTIYF
cdr3_nt: TGTGCCAGCAGCACGGGAAACTCTGGAAACACCATATATTTT

d_call: -
cdr3_length: 15
j_call: TRBJ1-3
v_call: TRBV4-2
cdr3_aa: CASSPIRGPGNTIYF
cdr3_nt: TGTGCCAGCAGCCCGATCCGGGGCCCTGGAAACACCATATATTTT

d_call: TRBD1
cdr3_length: 17
j_call: TRBJ1-2
v_call: TRBV5-5
cdr3_aa: CASSLARGAGGAYGYTF
cdr3_nt: TGTGCCAGCAGCTTGGCCAGGGGCGCAGGGGGGGCCTATGGCTACACCTTC

d_call: -
cdr3_length: 14
j_call: TRBJ1-5
v_call: TRBV2
cdr3_aa: CASSDNYSNQPQHF
cdr3_nt: TGTGCCAGCAGTGACAACTATAGCAATCAGCCCCAGCATTTT

d_call: -
cdr3_length: 18
j_call: TRBJ2-6
v_call: TRBV27
cdr3_aa: CASSSPQRTLTGANVLTF
cdr3_nt: TGTGCCAGCAGTTCTCCCCAACGGACCCTCACTGGGGCCAACGTCCTGACTTTC

d_call: -
cdr3_length: 13
j_call: TRBJ2-2
v_call: TRBV2
cdr3_aa: CASSVINTGELFF
cdr3_nt: TGTGCCAGCAGTGTTATCAACACCGGGGAGCTGTTTTTT

d_call: -
cdr3_length: 13
j_call: TRBJ1-5
v_call: TRBV6-5
cdr3_aa: CASKKGVNQPQHF
cdr3_nt: TGTGCCAGCAAAAAAGGGGTTAACCAGCCCCAGCATTTT

d_call: -
cdr3_length: 14
j_call: TRBJ2-7
v_call: TRBV27
cdr3_aa: CASRDTGSPYEQYF
cdr3_nt: TGTGCCAGCAGGGACACAGGGTCCCCCTACGAGCAGTACTTC

d_call: TRBD2
cdr3_length: 17
j_call: TRBJ2-3
v_call: TRBV5-1
cdr3_aa: CASSLGAWRGATDTQYF
cdr3_nt: TGCGCCAGCAGCTTGGGGGCCTGGCGGGGGGCCACAGATACGCAGTATTTT

d_call: -
cdr3_length: 13
j_call: TRBJ1-4
v_call: TRBV29-1
cdr3_aa: CSAWPGAGEKLFF
cdr3_nt: TGCAGCGCCTGGCCGGGGGCCGGGGAAAAACTGTTTTTT

d_call: -
cdr3_length: 16
j_call: TRBJ2-4
v_call: TRBV18
cdr3_aa: CASSPEGDRAKNIQYF
cdr3_nt: TGTGCCAGCTCACCTGAAGGGGATCGAGCCAAAAACATTCAGTACTTC

d_call: -
cdr3_length: 16
j_call: TRBJ2-2
v_call: TRBV28
cdr3_aa: CASSLSGTPNTGELFF
cdr3_nt: TGTGCCAGCAGTCTTTCCGGGACACCGAACACCGGGGAGCTGTTTTTT

d_call: -
cdr3_length: 13
j_call: TRBJ2-1
v_call: TRBV7-7
cdr3_aa: CASSLGTFNEQFF
cdr3_nt: TGTGCTAGCAGCCTGGGGACTTTCAATGAGCAGTTCTTC